Presented here are 9 T cell receptor beta chains from one specimen sequenced in a study of T cells in Graves' hyperthyroidism and ophthalmopathy. TCR beta CDR3 region amplification was performed from RNA transcripts. The TCR CDR3 first-round RT-PCR relied on the HTBI primer set. TCRdb fed the multiplex PCR reads into MiXCR, producing one record per CDR3 protein. Of hundreds of thousands of distinct CDR3 sequences listed, approximately 14% are singletons. The material sequenced was blood. Receptors were obtained from a woman aged 18-29 years with Graves' hyperthyroidism.

This clonotype was detected only a few times. The chain has TRBV30 and TRBJ2-1; no clear D. With 6 bases removed from V and 8 bases from J, the gap between germline ends came to 17 bases. Germline V gene lookup returns CDR1 GTSNPN and CDR2 SVGIG (reference sequence). The CDR3 length is 13 residues. For the CDR3, the DNA is TGTGCCTGCCGCCCCCCTACCACCCATGAGCAGTTCTTC. Residues: CACRPPTTHEQFF.

V and J are TRBV19 and TRBJ1-1, with TRBD1 identical over 8 bases. This CDR3 has 14 residues. Germline V CDR1 and CDR2: LNHDA, SQIVND (reference sequence). J gave up 10 bases and V 6 bases, and 13 bases lay outside the gene matches. CDR3 sequence (DNA): TGTGCCAGTAGAACAGACAGGGGCGCCTTAGGAGCTTTCTTT. Translation: CASRTDRGALGAFF.

CDR3 DNA: TGTGCCAGCAGCTCACCACTAGCGGGAGCAGATACGCAGTATTTT. Translating it yields CASSSPLAGADTQYF. The chain employs TRBV7-8 and TRBJ2-3; 11 bases agree with TRBD2. Germline lookup yields CDR1 SGHVS and CDR2 FQNEAQ. The V segment lost 4 bases and the J segment 4 bases; nucleotides outside the gene matches: 4. The CDR3 runs 15 residues.

The CDR3 is CASSVEPAGPTRDTQYF. The DNA of the CDR3 is TGTGCCAGCAGCGTAGAGCCAGCGGGGCCCACACGAGATACGCAGTATTTT. V is TRBV9 and J is TRBJ2-3, with TRBD2 matching 7 bases. Germline CDR1 reads SGDLS; CDR2 reads YYNGEE. Trimming cost V 0 bases and J 5 bases; bases outside gene matches: 12. The length of the CDR3 is 17 residues.

This clonotype was seen a handful of times. The rearrangement links TRBV7-9 to TRBJ1-4, with unresolved D. V lost 4 bases to trimming and J lost 0 bases, with 15 bases between them. The length of the CDR3 is 17 residues. CDR1 is SEHNR and CDR2 is FQNEAQ in the germline V gene (reference sequence). The CDR3 coding sequence is TGTGCCAGCAGCTCAAGGGCACGCGGGGCAACTAATGAAAAACTGTTTTTT. This sequence encodes CASSSRARGATNEKLFF.

The rearrangement uses TRBV18 and TRBJ2-4; D is ambiguous. Germline CDR1 and CDR2: KGHSH and LQKENI. Trimming took off 3 bases at V and 5 bases at J, with 8 bases between the two ends. The CDR3 length is 13 residues. CDR3 region: CASSPRTENIQYF. In nucleotides, the CDR3 is TGTGCCAGCTCACCCCGGACCGAAAACATTCAGTACTTC.

The count of this clonotype is one. The rearrangement joins TRBV6-1 to TRBJ1-6; no clear D gene. V was shortened by 6 bases and J by 7 bases, with 10 bases between the two germline ends. Germline CDR1 and CDR2: MNHNS and SASEGT. This CDR3 has 13 residues. The DNA of the CDR3 is TGTGCCAGCAGCCCCCGGGAGAATTCACCCCTCCACTTT. It translates to CASSPRENSPLHF.

This clonotype was recorded many times. The chain employs TRBV11-2 and TRBJ2-3, with D hard to call. The V end was cut by 5 bases, the J end by 5 bases, with 17 bases between. The CDR3 spans 15 residues. In germline, CDR1 is SGHAT, CDR2 FQNNGV. For the CDR3, the DNA is TGTGCCAGCAGCCCCGGGCTCAGAGACGGAGATACGCAGTATTTT. Translation: CASSPGLRDGDTQYF.

There are many counts of this clonotype. The chain couples TRBV27 to TRBJ1-5; D gene ambiguous. The CDR3 runs 14 residues. The ends were cut back, 5 bases at V and 4 bases at J, with 12 bases in the middle. CDR1 MNHEY and CDR2 SMNVEV come from the germline V gene (reference sequence). CDR3 in DNA: TGTGCCAGCAGTAGCCCGCTTAGGAATCAGCCCCAGCATTTT. Amino acids: CASSSPLRNQPQHF.